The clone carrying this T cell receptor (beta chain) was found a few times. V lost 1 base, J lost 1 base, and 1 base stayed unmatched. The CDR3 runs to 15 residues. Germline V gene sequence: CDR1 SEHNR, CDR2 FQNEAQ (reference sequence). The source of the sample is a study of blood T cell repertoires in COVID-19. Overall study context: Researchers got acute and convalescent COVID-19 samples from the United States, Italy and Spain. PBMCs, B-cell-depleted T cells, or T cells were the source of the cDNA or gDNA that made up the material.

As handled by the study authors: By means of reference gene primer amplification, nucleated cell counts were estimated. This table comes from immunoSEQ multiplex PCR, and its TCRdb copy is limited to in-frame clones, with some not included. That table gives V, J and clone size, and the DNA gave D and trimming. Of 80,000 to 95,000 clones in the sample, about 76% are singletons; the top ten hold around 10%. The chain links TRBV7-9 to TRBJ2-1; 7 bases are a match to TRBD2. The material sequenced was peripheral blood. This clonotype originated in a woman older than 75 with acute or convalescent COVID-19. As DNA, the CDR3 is TGTGCCAGCAGCTTAGACGGGGGGTCCTACAATGAGCAGTTCTTC. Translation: CASSLDGGSYNEQFF.